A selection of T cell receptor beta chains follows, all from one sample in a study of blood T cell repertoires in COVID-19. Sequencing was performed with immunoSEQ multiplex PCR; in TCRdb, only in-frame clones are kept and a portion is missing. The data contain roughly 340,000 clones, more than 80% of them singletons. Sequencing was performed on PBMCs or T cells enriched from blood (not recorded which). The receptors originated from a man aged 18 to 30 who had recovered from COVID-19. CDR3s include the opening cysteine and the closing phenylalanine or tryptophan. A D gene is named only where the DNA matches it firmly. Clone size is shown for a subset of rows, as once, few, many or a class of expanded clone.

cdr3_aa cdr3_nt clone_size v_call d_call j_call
CATSDGAGTATYNEQFF TGTGCCACCAGTGATGGGGCGGGGACAGCTACCTACAATGAGCAGTTCTTC once TRBV24-1 NA TRBJ2-1
CASSNGGRETQYF TGTGCCAGCAGTAACGGCGGGAGGGAGACCCAGTACTTC NA TRBV7-9 TRBD2 TRBJ2-5
CASSFQNSNQPQHF TGTGCCAGCAGTTTTCAAAATAGCAATCAGCCCCAGCATTTT NA TRBV28 NA TRBJ1-5
CASSQGLAGGTYEQYF TGCGCCAGCAGCCAAGGACTAGCGGGAGGCACCTACGAGCAGTACTTC NA TRBV4-3 TRBD2 TRBJ2-7
CASSLEANYNEQFF TGCGCCAGCAGTCTCGAGGCCAACTACAATGAGCAGTTCTTC NA TRBV5-1 NA TRBJ2-1
CASSYGTANTEAFF TGTGCCAGCAGCTACGGGACAGCGAACACTGAAGCTTTCTTT NA TRBV5-5 TRBD1 TRBJ1-1
CASSSGIQETQYF TGTGCCAGCAGCTCCGGGATCCAAGAGACCCAGTACTTC NA TRBV3-1/TRBV3-2 NA TRBJ2-5
CASSLTTDQPQHF TGTGCCAGCAGTTTAACGACAGATCAGCCCCAGCATTTT NA TRBV12-3/TRBV12-4 NA TRBJ1-5
CASSHLGRGYEQYF TGTGCCAGCAGCCATTTAGGGAGGGGGTACGAGCAGTACTTC NA TRBV7-9 NA TRBJ2-7
CASSPIGTGLETQYF TGTGCCAGCTCACCAATCGGGACAGGGTTGGAGACCCAGTACTTC once TRBV18 TRBD1 TRBJ2-5
CASSYSIVSQGNTYEQYF TGTGCCAGCAGTTACTCGATTGTGTCTCAGGGGAACACCTACGAGCAGTACTTC NA TRBV6-2/TRBV6-3 NA TRBJ2-7
CASSGGQGGQPQHF TGTGCCAGTAGCGGGGGACAGGGAGGGCAGCCCCAGCATTTT few TRBV19 TRBD1 TRBJ1-5
CAWSVAGANMNTEAFF TGTGCCTGGAGTGTAGCAGGGGCGAACATGAACACTGAAGCTTTCTTT NA TRBV30 NA TRBJ1-1
CASSLLWATMILHEKLFF TGTGCCAGCAGCCTCTTGTGGGCCACCATGATACTCCATGAAAAACTGTTTTTT NA TRBV11-3 NA TRBJ1-4
CASSSSPDRNEKLFF TGTGCCAGCAGCTCCTCCCCGGACAGAAATGAAAAACTGTTTTTT NA TRBV7-6 NA TRBJ1-4
CASSLLRGRQGPLDTQYF TGTGCCAGCAGTTTATTGCGGGGTAGACAGGGGCCGTTAGATACGCAGTATTTT NA TRBV27 TRBD1 TRBJ2-3
CASSDLQGFGGYTF TGTGCCAGTAGTGACTTACAGGGATTCGGTGGCTACACCTTC NA TRBV19 NA TRBJ1-2
CASSDGQGQGTGELFF TGCGCCAGCAGCGACGGACAGGGGCAAGGGACCGGGGAGCTGTTTTTT NA TRBV5-1 TRBD1 TRBJ2-2
CASRLSYGYTF TGTGCCAGTCGACTGAGCTATGGCTACACCTTC NA TRBV19 NA TRBJ1-2
CASSLAPTGTYEQYF TGCGCCAGCAGCTTGGCCCCGACAGGAACCTACGAGCAGTACTTC NA TRBV5-1 NA TRBJ2-7
CASSLQGKYSPLHF TGTGCCAGCAGCCTACAGGGGAAATATTCACCCCTCCACTTT NA TRBV3-1/TRBV3-2 TRBD1 TRBJ1-6
CSAKRTYEQYF TGCAGTGCTAAGCGAACCTACGAGCAGTACTTC once TRBV20-1 NA TRBJ2-7
CASSSGTGIGSGELFF TGTGCCAGCAGTTCGGGGACAGGGATTGGGTCCGGGGAGCTGTTTTTT once TRBV27 TRBD1 TRBJ2-2
CASSLWASGRTGELFF TGTGCCAGCAGTTTATGGGCTAGCGGGAGGACCGGGGAGCTGTTTTTT NA TRBV28 TRBD2 TRBJ2-2
CASSPEGGATEAFF TGTGCCAGCTCACCGGAGGGCGGCGCCACTGAAGCTTTCTTT NA TRBV18 NA TRBJ1-1
CAISEAGYNEQFF TGTGCCATCAGTGAAGCGGGCTACAATGAGCAGTTCTTC NA TRBV10-3 NA TRBJ2-1
CASSSQTGSYEQYF TGCGCCAGCAGCTCGCAGACAGGGTCCTACGAGCAGTACTTC NA TRBV5-1 TRBD1 TRBJ2-7
CASRHAGAGGNTGELFF TGTGCCAGCAGACACGCTGGGGCGGGAGGAAACACCGGGGAGCTGTTTTTT once TRBV7-9 TRBD2 TRBJ2-2
CASSGPGRSDTQYF TGTGCCAGCAGCGGGCCAGGGCGGTCAGATACGCAGTATTTT NA TRBV11-3 NA TRBJ2-3
CASSYHGTSGAYEQYF TGTGCCAGCAGTTACCACGGGACTAGCGGTGCCTACGAGCAGTACTTC NA TRBV6-2/TRBV6-3 TRBD2 TRBJ2-7
CASRPRDRAPGGAFF TGCGCCAGCAGGCCCCGGGACAGGGCGCCCGGAGGGGCTTTCTTT NA TRBV5-1 TRBD1 TRBJ1-1
CASSLTSGSYEQYF TGTGCCAGCAGTTTAACATCAGGGTCCTACGAGCAGTACTTC NA TRBV28 NA TRBJ2-7
CASSPQNRASTSPQHF TGTGCCAGCAGCCCACAGAACAGGGCCTCGACGTCGCCCCAGCATTTT NA TRBV7-2 NA TRBJ1-5
CASSPSGGNIQYF TGTGCCAGTAGCCCTTCTGGGGGGAACATTCAGTACTTC NA TRBV19 NA TRBJ2-4
CASSAEYEQYF TGTGCCAGCAGCGCAGAATACGAGCAGTACTTC NA TRBV21-1 NA TRBJ2-7
CASSEQDRGVETQYF TGTGCCAGCAGTGAACAGGACAGGGGAGTTGAGACCCAGTACTTC NA TRBV6-1 TRBD1 TRBJ2-5
CASRWTQRTGELFF TGCGCCAGCAGGTGGACTCAAAGAACCGGGGAGCTGTTTTTT NA TRBV5-1 NA TRBJ2-2
CASSFRRGRTDEQFF TGTGCCAGCAGTTTCCGCAGGGGGCGTACCGATGAGCAGTTCTTC NA TRBV28 TRBD1 TRBJ2-1
CASSYGVLNNEQFF TGTGCCAGCAGTTACGGAGTCCTAAACAATGAGCAGTTCTTC NA TRBV6-5 NA TRBJ2-1
CATSGGGRGRPGLTIYGYTF TGTGCCACCAGCGGGGGCGGCAGGGGGCGACCCGGTCTAACTATCTATGGCTACACCTTC NA TRBV15 TRBD1 TRBJ1-2
CASSLGGPSGTGELFF TGTGCCAGCAGCCTAGGGGGCCCCTCGGGCACCGGGGAGCTGTTTTTT few TRBV5-6 TRBD1 TRBJ2-2
CATRKGGKPQHF TGTGCCACCAGGAAGGGAGGGAAGCCCCAGCATTTT NA TRBV28 NA TRBJ1-5
CASSIGTSGLGTQYF TGTGCCAGTAGTATCGGGACTAGCGGGTTAGGTACGCAGTATTTT NA TRBV19 TRBD2 TRBJ2-3
CATSRMDRGGKEAFF TGTGCCACCAGCCGAATGGACAGGGGCGGGAAGGAAGCTTTCTTT NA TRBV15 TRBD1 TRBJ1-1
CASSLLEGTGPFF TGTGCCAGCAGCTTATTGGAGGGCACAGGCCCGTTCTTC NA TRBV11-2 NA TRBJ2-1
CASSYLRLRGETQYF TGTGCCAGCAGTTACCTGAGACTCAGGGGAGAGACCCAGTACTTC once TRBV6-2/TRBV6-3 NA TRBJ2-5
CASSLREYYEQYF TGTGCCAGCAGTTTACGGGAGTACTACGAGCAGTACTTC NA TRBV27 NA TRBJ2-7
CATSRASVSIYNEQFF TGTGCCACCAGCAGAGCCTCAGTCTCGATCTACAATGAGCAGTTCTTC NA TRBV15 NA TRBJ2-1
CAWRASILYEQYF TGTGCCTGGAGAGCTAGCATACTCTACGAGCAGTACTTC NA TRBV30 NA TRBJ2-7
CASSPPWTGGTEAFF TGTGCCAGCTCACCACCTTGGACAGGGGGCACTGAAGCTTTCTTT NA TRBV18 TRBD1 TRBJ1-1
CASRSLDYGYTF TGTGCCAGCAGGTCGTTAGACTATGGCTACACCTTC NA TRBV6-5 NA TRBJ1-2
CASSLKYTSETGHHYGYTF TGTGCCAGCAGCTTAAAATACACGTCCGAAACAGGTCACCACTATGGCTACACCTTC once TRBV7-9 NA TRBJ1-2
CASSSPAGGSGNQPQHF TGTGCCAGCAGTTCCCCCGCGGGGGGGAGCGGCAATCAGCCCCAGCATTTT once TRBV28 NA TRBJ1-5
CASSLGRQQTFYEQYF TGTGCCAGCAGTTTGGGCAGGCAACAAACTTTCTACGAGCAGTACTTC NA TRBV27 NA TRBJ2-7
CASLQSGGPYEQYF TGTGCCAGCCTCCAGAGCGGGGGCCCCTACGAGCAGTACTTC NA TRBV6-5 TRBD2 TRBJ2-7
CASSLEAGRTDTQYF TGTGCCAGCAGCTTAGAGGCGGGTCGCACAGATACGCAGTATTTT NA TRBV7-9 NA TRBJ2-3
CASRRIAKNIQYF TGTGCCAGCAGGAGAATAGCCAAAAACATTCAGTACTTC once TRBV2 NA TRBJ2-4
CASSQAVTATYEQYF TGTGCCAGCAGCCAAGCTGTGACAGCGACCTACGAGCAGTACTTC NA TRBV3-1/TRBV3-2 NA TRBJ2-7
CASSLFGGAEAFF TGTGCCAGCAGTTTATTTGGGGGCGCCGAGGCTTTCTTT NA TRBV27 NA TRBJ1-1